This TCR beta chain was found in a study of blood T cells in healthy people across ages. For the second PCR, which ran for about 6 to 11 cycles, a sample-barcoded 5' primer and a J-beta primer mix were used. One entry per CDR3 protein results from TCRdb running MiXCR on the 5' RACE reads. Among about 800,000 distinct CDR3 sequences, 20% to 30% were seen once, and the ten largest hold under 4.5%. Separately, the same data were catalogued under a study of T cells of mothers and their children.

Sequencing input: blood. This clonotype originated in a boy aged 5-17 years in good health.

The CDR3 DNA is TGTGCCAGCAGCGTGGCCCAGGACTATGGCTACAATGAGCAGTTCTTC. It is translated as CASSVAQDYGYNEQFF. V and J are TRBV9 and TRBJ2-1, with D tentatively TRBD2 (6 bases). Trimming took off 2 bases at V and 3 bases at J, with 15 bases between the two ends. This CDR3 is built from 16 residues. Germline lookup yields CDR1 SGDLS and CDR2 YYNGEE.